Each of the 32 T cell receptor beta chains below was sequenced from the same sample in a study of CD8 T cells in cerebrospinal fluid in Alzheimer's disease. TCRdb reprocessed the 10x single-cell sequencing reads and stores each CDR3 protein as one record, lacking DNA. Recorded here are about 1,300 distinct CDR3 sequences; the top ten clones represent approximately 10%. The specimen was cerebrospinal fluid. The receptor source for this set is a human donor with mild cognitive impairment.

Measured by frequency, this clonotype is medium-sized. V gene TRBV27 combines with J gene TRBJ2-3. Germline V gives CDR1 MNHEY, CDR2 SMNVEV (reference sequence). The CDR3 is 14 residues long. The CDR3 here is CASSFAGKPDTQYF.

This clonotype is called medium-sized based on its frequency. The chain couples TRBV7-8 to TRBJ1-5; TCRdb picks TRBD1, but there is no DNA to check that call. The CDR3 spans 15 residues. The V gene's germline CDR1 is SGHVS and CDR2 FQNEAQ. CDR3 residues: CASSLYDRITSTQHF.

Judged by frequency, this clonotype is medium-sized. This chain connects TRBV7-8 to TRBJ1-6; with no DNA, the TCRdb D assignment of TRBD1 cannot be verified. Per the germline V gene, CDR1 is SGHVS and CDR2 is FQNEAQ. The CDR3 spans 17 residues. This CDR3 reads CASSLLGQRGLNSPLHF.

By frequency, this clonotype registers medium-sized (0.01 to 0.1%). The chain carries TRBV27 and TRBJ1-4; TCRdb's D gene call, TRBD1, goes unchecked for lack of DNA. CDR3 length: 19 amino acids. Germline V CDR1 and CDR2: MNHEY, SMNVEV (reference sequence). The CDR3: CASSPFILDRVATNEKLFF. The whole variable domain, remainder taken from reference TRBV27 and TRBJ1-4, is EAQVTQNPRYLITVTGKKLTVTCSQNMNHEYMSWYRQDPGLGLRQIYYSMNVEVTDKGDVPEGYKVSRKEKRNFPLILESPSPNQTSLYFCASSPFILDRVATNEKLFFGSGTQLSVL.

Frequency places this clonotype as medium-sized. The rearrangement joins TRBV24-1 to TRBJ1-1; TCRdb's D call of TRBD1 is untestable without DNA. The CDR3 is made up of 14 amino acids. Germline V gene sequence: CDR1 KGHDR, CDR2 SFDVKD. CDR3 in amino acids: CATSAPGMNTEAFF.

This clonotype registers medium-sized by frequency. The CDR3 protein is CASSVSAGQSTDTQYF. This chain connects TRBV9 to TRBJ2-3. The germline V gene encodes CDR1 SGDLS and CDR2 YYNGEE. The CDR3 runs to 16 residues.

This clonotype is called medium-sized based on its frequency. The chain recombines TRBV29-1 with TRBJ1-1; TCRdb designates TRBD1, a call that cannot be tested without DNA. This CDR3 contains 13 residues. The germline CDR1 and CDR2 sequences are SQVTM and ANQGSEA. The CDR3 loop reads CSVTGTGDTEAFF. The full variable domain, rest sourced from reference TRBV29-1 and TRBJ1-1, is SAVISQKPSRDICQRGTSLTIQCQVDSQVTMMFWYRQQPGQSLTLIATANQGSEATYESGFVIDKFPISRPNLTFSTLTVSNMSPEDSSIYLCSVTGTGDTEAFFGQGTRLTVV.

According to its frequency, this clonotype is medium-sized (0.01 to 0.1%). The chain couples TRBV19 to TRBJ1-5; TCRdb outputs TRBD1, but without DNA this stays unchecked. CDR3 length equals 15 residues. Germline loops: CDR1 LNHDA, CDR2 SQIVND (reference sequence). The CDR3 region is CASMEGDRVAQPQHF.

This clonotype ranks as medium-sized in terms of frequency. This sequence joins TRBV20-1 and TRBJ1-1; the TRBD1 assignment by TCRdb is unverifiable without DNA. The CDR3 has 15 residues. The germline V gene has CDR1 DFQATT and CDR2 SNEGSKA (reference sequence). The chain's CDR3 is CSARDRGRRSSEAFF.

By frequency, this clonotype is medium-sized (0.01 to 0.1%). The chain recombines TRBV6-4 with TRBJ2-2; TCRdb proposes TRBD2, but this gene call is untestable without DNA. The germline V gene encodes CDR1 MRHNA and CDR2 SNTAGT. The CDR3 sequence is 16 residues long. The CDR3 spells CASSDSPPPWTGELFF.

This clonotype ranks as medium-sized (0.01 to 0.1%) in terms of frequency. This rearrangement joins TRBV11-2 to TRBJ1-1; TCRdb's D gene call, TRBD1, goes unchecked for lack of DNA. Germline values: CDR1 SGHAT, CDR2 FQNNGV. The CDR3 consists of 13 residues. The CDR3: CASRRTGGTEAFF.

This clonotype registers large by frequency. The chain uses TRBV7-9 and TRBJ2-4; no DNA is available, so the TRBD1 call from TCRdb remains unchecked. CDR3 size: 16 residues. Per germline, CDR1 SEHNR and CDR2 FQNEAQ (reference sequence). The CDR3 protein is CASSSGGGVAKNIQYF.

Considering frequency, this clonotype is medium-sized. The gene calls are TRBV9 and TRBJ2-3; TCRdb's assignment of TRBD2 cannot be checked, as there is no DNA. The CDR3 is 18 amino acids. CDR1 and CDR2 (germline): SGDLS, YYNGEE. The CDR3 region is CASSVTGGRGGFTDTQYF.

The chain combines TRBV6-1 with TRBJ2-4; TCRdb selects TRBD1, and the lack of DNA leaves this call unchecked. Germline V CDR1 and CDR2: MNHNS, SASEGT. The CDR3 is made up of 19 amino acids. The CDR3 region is CASSGPGTGRGVAKNIQYF.

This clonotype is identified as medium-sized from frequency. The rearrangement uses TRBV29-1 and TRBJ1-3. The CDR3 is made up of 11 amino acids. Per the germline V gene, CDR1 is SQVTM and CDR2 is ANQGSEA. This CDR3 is CSGVSGNTIYF.

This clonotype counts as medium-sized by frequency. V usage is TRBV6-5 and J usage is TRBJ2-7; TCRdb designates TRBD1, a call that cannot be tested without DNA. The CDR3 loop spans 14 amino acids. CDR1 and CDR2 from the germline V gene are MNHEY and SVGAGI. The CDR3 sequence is CASRPGQGAVEQYF.

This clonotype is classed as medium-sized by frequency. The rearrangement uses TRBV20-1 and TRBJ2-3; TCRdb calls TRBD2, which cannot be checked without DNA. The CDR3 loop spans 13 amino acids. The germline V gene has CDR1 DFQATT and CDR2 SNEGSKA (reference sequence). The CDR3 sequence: CSAKRGGADTQYF.

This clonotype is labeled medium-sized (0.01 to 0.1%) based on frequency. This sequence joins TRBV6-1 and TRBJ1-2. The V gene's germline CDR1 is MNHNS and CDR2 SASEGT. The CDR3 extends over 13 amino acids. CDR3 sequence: CASSERRNYGYTF.

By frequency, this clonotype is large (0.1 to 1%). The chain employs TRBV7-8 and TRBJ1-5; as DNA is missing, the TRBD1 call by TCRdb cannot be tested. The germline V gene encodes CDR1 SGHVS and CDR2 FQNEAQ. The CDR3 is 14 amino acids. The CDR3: CASSLGQGAKPQHF.

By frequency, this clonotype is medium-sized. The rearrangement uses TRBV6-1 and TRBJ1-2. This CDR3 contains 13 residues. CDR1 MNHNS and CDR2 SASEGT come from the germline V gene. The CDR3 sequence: CASSERKNYGYTF.

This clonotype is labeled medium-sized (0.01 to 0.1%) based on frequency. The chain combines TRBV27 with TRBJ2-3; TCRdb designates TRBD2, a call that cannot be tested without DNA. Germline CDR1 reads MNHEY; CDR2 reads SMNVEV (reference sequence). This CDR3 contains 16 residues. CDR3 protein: CASSSRGGGNTDTQYF.

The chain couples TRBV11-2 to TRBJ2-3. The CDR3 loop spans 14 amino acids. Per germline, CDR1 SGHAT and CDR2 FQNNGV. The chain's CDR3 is CASSQGETTDTQYF.

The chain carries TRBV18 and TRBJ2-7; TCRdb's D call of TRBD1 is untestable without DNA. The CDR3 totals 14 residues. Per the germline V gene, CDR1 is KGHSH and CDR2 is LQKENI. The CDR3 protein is CASSPEGRRYEQYF.

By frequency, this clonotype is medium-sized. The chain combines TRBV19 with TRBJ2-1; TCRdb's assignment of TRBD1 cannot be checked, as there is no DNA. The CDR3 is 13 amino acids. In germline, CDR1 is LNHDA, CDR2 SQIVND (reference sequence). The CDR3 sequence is CASMAPGSWEQFF.

The CDR3 sequence is CASSESGQRNTEAFF. The gene calls are TRBV10-2 and TRBJ1-1. CDR1 WSHSY and CDR2 SAAADI come from the germline V gene. This CDR3 has 15 residues.

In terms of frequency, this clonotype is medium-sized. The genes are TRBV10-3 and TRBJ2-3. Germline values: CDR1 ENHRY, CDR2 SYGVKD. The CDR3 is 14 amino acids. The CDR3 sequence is CAISEYDAEDTQYF.

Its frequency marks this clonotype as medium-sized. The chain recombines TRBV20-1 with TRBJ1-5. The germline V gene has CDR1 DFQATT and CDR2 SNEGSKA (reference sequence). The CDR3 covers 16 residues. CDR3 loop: CSARDLWDESNQPQHF.

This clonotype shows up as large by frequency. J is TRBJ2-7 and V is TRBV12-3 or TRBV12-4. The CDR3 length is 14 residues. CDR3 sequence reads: CASSRSYGSYEQYF.

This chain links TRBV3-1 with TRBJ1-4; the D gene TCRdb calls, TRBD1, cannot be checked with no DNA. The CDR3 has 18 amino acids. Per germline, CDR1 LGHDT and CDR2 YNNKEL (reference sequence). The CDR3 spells CASSQAPPRGTANEKLFF. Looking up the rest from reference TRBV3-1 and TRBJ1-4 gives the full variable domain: DTAVSQTPKYLVTQMGNDKSIKCEQNLGHDTMYWYKQDSKKFLKIMFSYNNKELIINETVPNRFSPKSPDKAHLNLHINSLELGDSAVYFCASSQAPPRGTANEKLFFGSGTQLSVL.

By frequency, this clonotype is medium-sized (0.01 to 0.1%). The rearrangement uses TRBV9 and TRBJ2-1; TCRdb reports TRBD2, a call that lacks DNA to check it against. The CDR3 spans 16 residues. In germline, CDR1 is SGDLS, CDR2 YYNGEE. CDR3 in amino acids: CASSPSAGYSYNEQFF.

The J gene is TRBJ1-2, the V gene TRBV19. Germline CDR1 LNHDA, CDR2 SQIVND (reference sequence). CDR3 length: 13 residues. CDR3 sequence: CASRRTDFYGYTF.

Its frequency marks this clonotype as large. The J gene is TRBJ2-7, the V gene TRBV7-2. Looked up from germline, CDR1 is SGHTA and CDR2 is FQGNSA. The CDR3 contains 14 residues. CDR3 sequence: CASRQIGNSYEQYF.